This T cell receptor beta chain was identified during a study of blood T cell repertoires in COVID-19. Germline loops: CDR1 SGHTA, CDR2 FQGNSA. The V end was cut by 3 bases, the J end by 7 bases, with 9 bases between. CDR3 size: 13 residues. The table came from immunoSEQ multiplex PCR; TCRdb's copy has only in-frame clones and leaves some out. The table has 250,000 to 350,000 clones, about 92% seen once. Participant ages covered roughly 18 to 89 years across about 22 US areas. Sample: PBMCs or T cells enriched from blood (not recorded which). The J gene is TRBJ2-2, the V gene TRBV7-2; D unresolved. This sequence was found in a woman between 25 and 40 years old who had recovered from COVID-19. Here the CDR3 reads CASSFFGRGELFF. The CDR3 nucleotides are TGTGCCAGCAGCTTCTTTGGCCGCGGGGAGCTGTTTTTT.